The 8 T cell receptor beta chains listed next were all sequenced from one sample in a study of T cells in Graves' hyperthyroidism and ophthalmopathy. The source material, RNA transcripts, was used to amplify TCR beta CDR3 regions. The study used the HTBI primer set for a first-round RT-PCR of the TCR CDR3. MiXCR was run by TCRdb on the multiplex PCR reads, yielding one entry per CDR3 protein. The sample has hundreds of thousands of distinct CDR3 sequences, roughly a quarter seen once. The sample was blood. These receptors were taken from a woman in her 30s with Graves' ophthalmopathy.

This clonotype was counted at least ten times. The V call is TRBV6-1, the J call TRBJ1-1; weak D call: TRBD1 (5 bases). The CDR3 totals 14 residues. The germline CDR1 and CDR2 sequences are MNHNS and SASEGT. The V end was cut by 6 bases, the J end by 7 bases, with 18 bases between. The CDR3 DNA reads TGTGCCAGCAGCCCCGGGTCGGGGCCCGGTGAAGCTTTCTTT. Residues: CASSPGSGPGEAFF.

In this sample, this clonotype turned up many times. V usage is TRBV6-2 or TRBV6-3 and J usage is TRBJ1-1; D is possibly TRBD1 (6 bases). Trimming took off 9 bases at V and 4 bases at J, with 15 bases between the two ends. The CDR3 runs to 13 residues. Germline CDR1 is MNHEY and CDR2 is SVGEGT. CDR3 protein: CASILGGSTEAFF. DNA for the CDR3: TGTGCCAGTATCCTAGGGGGGAGCACTGAAGCTTTCTTT.

This clonotype was observed at least ten times. The V call is TRBV6-1, the J call TRBJ2-7; possible D gene TRBD1, 7 bases. Germline CDR1 is MNHNS and CDR2 is SASEGT. Trimming stripped 2 bases from V and 6 bases from J, with 17 bases between. CDR3 length: 15 residues. The CDR3 reads CASSELQGDWSEQYF. The DNA of the CDR3 is TGTGCCAGCAGTGAATTGCAGGGGGACTGGTCCGAGCAGTACTTC.

Of note for this clonotype: The junction departs from germline at one end; a sequencing error may be responsible. The rearrangement joins TRBV12-3 or TRBV12-4 to TRBJ2-7; D tentatively reads TRBD1 or TRBD2 (6 bases each). The CDR3 loop spans 15 amino acids. CDR3 loop: CASSFPGAGLDDQYF. CDR3 nucleotides: TGTGCCAGCAGTTTTCCGGGGGCGGGTCTCGACGATCAGTACTTC.

This clonotype was found many times. The CDR3 is CASSPPGLAGETQYF. The DNA of the CDR3 is TGTGCCAGCAGCCCGCCGGGACTAGCGGGGGAGACCCAGTACTTC. V and J are TRBV3-1 and TRBJ2-5, with 13 bases fitting TRBD2. CDR1 and CDR2 (germline): LGHDT, YNNKEL (reference sequence). With 4 bases clipped from V and 5 bases from J, the junction kept 4 bases outside the gene matches. This CDR3 has 15 residues.

This chain links TRBV11-2 with TRBJ2-7; D remains ambiguous. Germline V lookup: CDR1 SGHAT, CDR2 FQNNGV. The CDR3 spans 12 residues. V was shortened by 0 bases and J by 6 bases, with 6 bases between the two germline ends. The CDR3 is CASSLDGREQYF. For the CDR3, the DNA is TGTGCCAGCAGCTTAGATGGACGCGAGCAGTACTTC.

This clonotype has just a few counts. The chain uses TRBV10-1 and TRBJ1-1; perhaps TRBD1 as D (5 bases). Trimming cost V 10 bases and J 2 bases, with 26 bases left between them. Germline CDR1 is WNHNN and CDR2 is SYGVQD (reference sequence). There are 17 residues in the CDR3. The CDR3 here is CATHKRAGREVNTEAFF. The CDR3 nucleotides are TGCGCCACCCACAAGCGCGCAGGGAGGGAGGTAAACACTGAAGCTTTCTTT.

This clonotype was found a few times. V is TRBV10-3 and J is TRBJ2-7; D ambiguous. Germline V gene data show CDR1 as ENHRY and CDR2 as SYGVKD. The CDR3 spans 11 residues. Trimming cost V 7 bases and J 4 bases, with 8 bases left between them. The CDR3 nucleotides are TGTGCCATCAAATCCGGGTACGAGCAGTACTTC. This gives the protein CAIKSGYEQYF.